The 19 T cell receptor beta chains given below trace back to one sample, sequenced in a study of cytomegalovirus exposure and HLA in healthy donors. Method: immunoSEQ multiplex PCR; TCRdb's copy keeps in-frame clones and lacks some. Of about 250,000 clones detected, about 90% appear once; the ten largest clones hold 9.5% to 15%. The specimen sequenced was PBMCs. These TCRs come from a man younger than 35 in good health and CMV-seropositive.

This chain's CDR3 is CASSYGQGAQPQHF. The CDR3 coding sequence is TGTGCCAGCAGCTATGGACAGGGGGCACAGCCCCAGCATTTT. The chain couples TRBV6-1 to TRBJ1-5, with 11 bases identical to TRBD1. The CDR3 has 14 amino acids. Germline V gene sequence: CDR1 MNHNS, CDR2 SASEGT. Trimming cost V 6 bases and J 7 bases; bases outside gene matches: 5.

The J gene is TRBJ2-2, the V gene TRBV19; no clear D gene. The V and J ends lost 4 bases and 6 bases respectively, with 3 bases between them. There are 11 residues in the CDR3. Germline V gene sequence: CDR1 LNHDA, CDR2 SQIVND (reference sequence). The CDR3 DNA is TGTGCCAGTAGTAGTTCCGGGGAGCTGTTTTTT. It translates to CASSSSGELFF.

The CDR3 bases are TGTGCCAGTAGTATGATCAATAGCAATCAGCCCCAGCATTTT. This encodes CASSMINSNQPQHF. The V call is TRBV19, the J call TRBJ1-5; no firm D call. Trimming removed 3 bases at V and 0 bases at J, with 6 bases between. The length of the CDR3 is 14 residues. Per the germline V gene, CDR1 is LNHDA and CDR2 is SQIVND (reference sequence).

This clone was recorded only once. The chain uses TRBV5-6 and TRBJ1-3; D gene ambiguous. This CDR3 is 14 amino acids long. Trimming cost V 0 bases and J 7 bases, with 11 bases left between them. Germline CDR1 and CDR2: SGHDT and YYEEEE. The CDR3: CASSLVALGNTIYF. As DNA, the CDR3 is TGTGCCAGCAGCTTGGTAGCCCTGGGGAACACCATATATTTT.

This clone is a singleton in its sample. The genes are TRBV11-1 and TRBJ2-3; D not certain. The V and J ends lost 5 bases and 6 bases respectively, with 18 bases between them. Germline loops: CDR1 SGHAT, CDR2 FQDESV (reference sequence). The CDR3 consists of 15 residues. The CDR3 DNA is TGTGCCAGCAGCACCCGGGCTCCCGAGGAGGATACGCAGTATTTT. It encodes CASSTRAPEEDTQYF. Drawing the rest from reference TRBV11-1 and TRBJ2-3, the complete variable domain is EAEVAQSPRYKITEKSQAVAFWCDPISGHATLYWYRQILGQGPELLVQFQDESVVDDSQLPKDRFSAERLKGVDSTLKIQPAELGDSAMYLCASSTRAPEEDTQYFGPGTRLTVL.

J is TRBJ1-1 and V is TRBV5-1; D may be TRBD1 (5 bases). Germline-derived CDR1 and CDR2 are SGHRS and YFSETQ. The V end lost 0 bases, the J end lost 5 bases, and 14 bases lay between the germline ends. CDR3 length: 15 residues. CDR3 sequence: CASSLVGGEGTEAFF. CDR3 in DNA: TGCGCCAGCAGCTTGGTTGGAGGGGAGGGTACTGAAGCTTTCTTT.

This clone has only a few counts. This sequence joins TRBV28 and TRBJ1-5; TRBD1 is a possible D gene (6 bases). The CDR3 runs to 17 residues. Germline V gene data show CDR1 as MDHEN and CDR2 as SYDVKM. Trimming removed 7 bases at V and 0 bases at J, with 19 bases between. Here the CDR3 reads CASTSSGTYYSNQPQHF. CDR3 bases: TGTGCCAGCACCTCGTCCGGGACATACTATAGCAATCAGCCCCAGCATTTT.

The chain links TRBV5-1 to TRBJ2-2; D is unclear. The CDR3 is made up of 15 amino acids. With 0 bases removed from V and 2 bases from J, the gap between germline ends came to 8 bases. The germline CDR1 and CDR2 sequences are SGHRS and YFSETQ. The CDR3 loop is CASSLDVANTGELFF. The DNA for the CDR3 is TGCGCCAGCAGCTTGGATGTGGCCAACACCGGGGAGCTGTTTTTT.

The CDR3 DNA is TGTGCCAGCAGTTACGTCTTATTGCCGGCCCCAGAGACCCAGTACTTC. It codes for CASSYVLLPAPETQYF. This chain uses TRBV6-6 with TRBJ2-5; D call uncertain. Trimming shortened V by 2 bases and J by 4 bases, and 17 bases separated the two germline ends. The CDR3 has 16 amino acids. The germline CDR1 and CDR2 sequences are MNHNY and SVGAGI (reference sequence).

This chain links TRBV4-1 with TRBJ2-4; 16 nucleotides agree with TRBD2. The CDR3 covers 18 residues. V was pared by 4 bases and J by 1 base, with 4 bases of the junction left unmatched. CDR1 is MGHRA and CDR2 is YSYEKL in the germline V gene. In DNA form, the CDR3 reads TGCGCCAGCAGCCCGGGACTAGCGGGGGGGGTGGCCAAAAACATTCAGTACTTC. Translation gives CASSPGLAGGVAKNIQYF.

This chain joins TRBV4-3 and TRBJ2-1; a possible D gene is TRBD2 (6 bases). The CDR3 has 16 amino acids. The V end was cut by 3 bases, the J end by 2 bases, with 14 bases between. Germline CDR1 is LGHNA and CDR2 is YSLEER. CDR3 protein: CASSQSWRAAYNEQFF. In DNA form, the CDR3 reads TGCGCCAGCAGCCAGAGTTGGAGGGCCGCCTACAATGAGCAGTTCTTC.

V is TRBV9 and J is TRBJ2-5; D might be TRBD1 or TRBD2, each matching 5 bases. The length of the CDR3 is 18 residues. Per the germline V gene, CDR1 is SGDLS and CDR2 is YYNGEE. V lost 0 bases and J 2 bases, leaving 20 bases between the germline ends. CDR3 protein: CASSVAPLGLGEQETQYF. The CDR3, as DNA: TGTGCCAGCAGCGTAGCACCCCTCGGGTTAGGGGAGCAAGAGACCCAGTACTTC.

This chain uses TRBV5-1 with TRBJ2-3; D gene unclear. The V and J ends lost 0 bases and 0 bases respectively, with 11 bases between them. CDR3 size: 16 residues. Germline values: CDR1 SGHRS, CDR2 YFSETQ. The CDR3 loop reads CASSLGHPSSTDTQYF. The CDR3 nucleotides read TGCGCCAGCAGCTTGGGACATCCAAGTAGCACAGATACGCAGTATTTT.

The V call is TRBV27, the J call TRBJ1-4; 9 nucleotides agree with TRBD1. Unmatched junction bases numbered 16, after V lost 5 bases and J lost 12 bases. Germline V lookup: CDR1 MNHEY, CDR2 SMNVEV (reference sequence). The CDR3 is made up of 16 amino acids. As DNA, the CDR3 is TGTGCCAGCAGTCCCTCTTATTCCAGGACAGGGGTCGAACTGTTTTTT. It yields the protein CASSPSYSRTGVELFF.

J is TRBJ1-3 and V is TRBV29-1; no clear D. Germline CDR1 is SQVTM and CDR2 is ANQGSEA. CDR3 length: 11 residues. V was clipped by 3 bases and J by 1 base, with 1 base between them. The CDR3 sequence is CSVDSGNTIYF. The CDR3 DNA reads as TGCAGCGTTGATTCTGGAAACACCATATATTTT. Full variable domain (rest looked up from reference TRBV29-1 and TRBJ1-3): SAVISQKPSRDICQRGTSLTIQCQVDSQVTMMFWYRQQPGQSLTLIATANQGSEATYESGFVIDKFPISRPNLTFSTLTVSNMSPEDSSIYLCSVDSGNTIYFGEGSWLTVV.

The J gene is TRBJ2-1, the V gene TRBV27, with a tentative D call TRBD1 (5 bases). Germline-derived CDR1 and CDR2 are MNHEY and SMNVEV (reference sequence). There are 11 residues in the CDR3. Trimming took 8 bases from V and 9 from J, leaving 11 bases between them. The CDR3 loop reads CASLAGSEQFF. In nucleotides, the CDR3 is TGTGCCAGCCTGGCAGGGTCTGAGCAGTTCTTC.

V is TRBV6-6 and J is TRBJ1-2; the D is unclear. The ends were cut back, 5 bases at V and 7 bases at J, with 11 bases in the middle. This CDR3 spans 12 amino acids. Germline loops: CDR1 MNHNY, CDR2 SVGAGI (reference sequence). The CDR3 protein is CASSSPVGGYTF. The CDR3 coding sequence is TGTGCCAGCAGTAGCCCGGTGGGTGGCTACACCTTC.

The chain carries TRBV5-1 and TRBJ2-7, with 11 bases matching TRBD1. The germline CDR1 and CDR2 sequences are SGHRS and YFSETQ. This CDR3 spans 14 amino acids. The V segment lost 5 bases and the J segment 1 base; nucleotides outside the gene matches: 2. The DNA of the CDR3 is TGCGCCAGCAGTGGGACAGGGGGATCCTACGAGCAGTACTTC. It encodes CASSGTGGSYEQYF.

V gene TRBV2 combines with J gene TRBJ1-4, with D possibly being TRBD1 (5 bases). From germline, CDR1 is SNHLY and CDR2 FYNNEI. The CDR3 runs to 15 residues. The ends were cut back, 7 bases at V and 5 bases at J, with 17 bases in the middle. Here the CDR3 reads CASIYHGTGNEKLFF. The CDR3 DNA reads TGTGCCAGCATCTACCACGGGACGGGGAATGAAAAACTGTTTTTT. Variable domain in full (rest from reference TRBV2 and TRBJ1-4): EPEVTQTPSHQVTQMGQEVILRCVPISNHLYFYWYRQILGQKVEFLVSFYNNEISEKSEIFDDQFSVERPDGSNFTLKIRSTKLEDSAMYFCASIYHGTGNEKLFFGSGTQLSVL.